A selection of T cell receptor beta chains follows, all from one sample in a study of neurological immune-mediated disorders. TCRdb reprocessed the 5' RACE reads via MiXCR and lists one record per CDR3 protein. The data show around 31,000 distinct CDR3 sequences, with just over 4% seen just once and roughly 25% held by the top ten. The sample consisted of CD4+ T cells from blood. The receptors originated from a woman in her thirties or forties in good health. CDR3s include the opening cysteine and the closing phenylalanine or tryptophan. D genes are given only for firm matches. Part of the rows lack a size; the others show once, few, many or a class for expanded clones.

cdr3_nt cdr3_aa v_call d_call j_call clone_size
TGTGCCAGCACCTTAGGGTTCCCTGAAGCTTTCTTT CASTLGFPEAFF TRBV7-2 - TRBJ1-1 many
TGTGCCAGCAGCCCCCGGGACAGGAGCCAAGAGACCCAGTACTTC CASSPRDRSQETQYF TRBV27 TRBD1 TRBJ2-5 many
TGTGCCAGCAGCTCAAGGACGGGAGTGGGAAATGAGCAGTTCTTC CASSSRTGVGNEQFF TRBV11-2 - TRBJ2-1 many
TGTGCCAGCAGGACAGGGGGCAGAGAGACCCAGTACTTC CASRTGGRETQYF TRBV5-4 TRBD1 TRBJ2-5 many
TGTGCCAACAGCCGAGTTGCCTCCTACAATGAGCAGTTCTTC CANSRVASYNEQFF TRBV14 - TRBJ2-1 -
TGCAGTGCTAGGATCGCCGGGAGGGCCTACGAGCAGTACTTC CSARIAGRAYEQYF TRBV20-1 TRBD2 TRBJ2-7 many
TGCGCCAACAGCCCAGGGAGGGCTGAAGCTATCTTT CANSPGRAEAIF TRBV5-1 - TRBJ1-1 -
TGCGCCAGCAGCTTCGTTTTCTCGGGATTCACAGATACGCAGTATTTT CASSFVFSGFTDTQYF TRBV5-1 - TRBJ2-3 many
TGTGCCCTAGAGTCAGGACTAAGCAGCCCCCAGCATTTT CALESGLSSPQHF TRBV10-3 - TRBJ1-5 many
TGCAGTGCTGGAACTCAGGGGGCCGTAGGGACCCAGTACTTC CSAGTQGAVGTQYF TRBV20-1 TRBD1 TRBJ2-5 many
TGCGCCAGCAGCCCGGTGACAGGGAGTGGCTATACGCAGTATTTT CASSPVTGSGYTQYF TRBV5-1 TRBD1 TRBJ2-3 many
TGTGCCAGCATCCCTCAGGAACCCACAGATACGCAGTATTTT CASIPQEPTDTQYF TRBV5-6 - TRBJ2-3 many
TGCGCCAGCAGCCGGGACCAAGAGACCCAGTACTTC CASSRDQETQYF TRBV5-1 - TRBJ2-5 many
TGTGCCTGGAGTCAAAGGGGACTAGCGGGAGGAGGTGAGCAGTTCTTC CAWSQRGLAGGGEQFF TRBV30 TRBD2 TRBJ2-1 -
TGCAGTGCCCCCGTCAGGCCTAAGACAACTAATGAAAAACTGTTTTTT CSAPVRPKTTNEKLFF TRBV20-1 - TRBJ1-4 many
TGCAGTGCTAGAGGGGGCCAGGGGTATGGCTACACCTTC CSARGGQGYGYTF TRBV20-1 - TRBJ1-2 many
TGCAGTGCTATTGGTAGCGGGAGGACAGATACGCAGTATTTT CSAIGSGRTDTQYF TRBV20-1 TRBD2 TRBJ2-3 many
TGCGCCAGCAGCCCCACAGGGGAGGGCCTTTATGAGCAGTTCTTC CASSPTGEGLYEQFF TRBV5-1 - TRBJ2-1 many
TGCAGTGCTCACCTTATTAATGAGCAGTTCTTC CSAHLINEQFF TRBV20-1 - TRBJ2-1 many
TGCGCCAGCAGCTTGGCCGGCACTTCTGGAAACACCATATATTTT CASSLAGTSGNTIYF TRBV5-1 - TRBJ1-3 many
TGTGCCAGCACCCCGGACTCTGCGAACACCGGGGAGCTGTTTTTT CASTPDSANTGELFF TRBV4-2 - TRBJ2-2 many
TGCAGCGTTGTTCCAACTATAGAGACCCAGTACTTC CSVVPTIETQYF TRBV29-1 - TRBJ2-5 many
TGTGCCAGCAGCTTATCTCCACTAGCCGGAGGGGAGCAGTACTTC CASSLSPLAGGEQYF TRBV11-2 - TRBJ2-7 many
TGCGCCAGCAGCCCATTTCGGACTAGCGGGGGCCGCACAGATACGCAGTATTTT CASSPFRTSGGRTDTQYF TRBV5-1 TRBD2 TRBJ2-3 many
TGTGCCAGCAGCCGGGGGTCTACAGGGTTCGAAAACATTCAGTACTTC CASSRGSTGFENIQYF TRBV14 - TRBJ2-4 many
TGTGCCAGCAGTGAACGGGCAGGGTGGGACTATGGCTACACCTTC CASSERAGWDYGYTF TRBV6-1 - TRBJ1-2 many
TGTGCCAGCAGCCGCACCCAGGGGTCCATCGAGCAGTACTTC CASSRTQGSIEQYF TRBV14 - TRBJ2-7 many
TGTGCCAGCAGTTTAGGAGGGAACACTGAAGCTTTCTTT CASSLGGNTEAFF TRBV12-3/TRBV12-4 - TRBJ1-1 many
TGTGCCAGCAGCTTAGGACCACTAAGGAGGGCCAAAAACATTCAGTACTTC CASSLGPLRRAKNIQYF TRBV7-2 - TRBJ2-4 many
TGTGCCAGCAGCCAACTATTTGGCTCAGATACGCAGTATTTT CASSQLFGSDTQYF TRBV3-1 - TRBJ2-3 many
TGTGCCAGCAGCCAAGGGGCGGGGGCCTCAGATACGCAGTATTTT CASSQGAGASDTQYF TRBV3-1 - TRBJ2-3 few
TGCGCCAGCAGCTTGTCGGGGGGTCGGGAGACCCAGTACTTC CASSLSGGRETQYF TRBV5-1 TRBD2 TRBJ2-5 many
TGTGCCAGCGGGACAGGGGGCTACGAGCAGTACTTC CASGTGGYEQYF TRBV28 TRBD1 TRBJ2-7 many
TGTGCCAGCAGTACTAGCGGACTACGGGAGCAGTACTTC CASSTSGLREQYF TRBV6-1 TRBD2 TRBJ2-7 many
TGTGCCAGTAGTCCACAGGGGAGGTATAATGAGCAGTTCTTC CASSPQGRYNEQFF TRBV19 - TRBJ2-1 many
TGTGCCAGCAGTGAACAGGGTGAAGCTAGCGGCTACACCTTC CASSEQGEASGYTF TRBV25-1 - TRBJ1-2 many
TGCGCCAGCAGCTCCGGGACAGGGGGCTTTCAGGAGACCCAGTACTTC CASSSGTGGFQETQYF TRBV5-1 TRBD1 TRBJ2-5 many
TGTGCCAGCAGCGTTGGAAGCTACGAGCAGTACTTC CASSVGSYEQYF TRBV7-8 - TRBJ2-7 -
TGCGCCAGCAGCGGGACAGGGAACCAAGAGACCCAGTACTTC CASSGTGNQETQYF TRBV5-1 TRBD1 TRBJ2-5 -
TGCAGTGCTAGAACGGATAGGGGCTATGGCTACACCTTC CSARTDRGYGYTF TRBV20-1 - TRBJ1-2 many
TGCAGCGTCCGGCCCCTGGGCCCGGCTGAAGCTTTCTTT CSVRPLGPAEAFF TRBV29-1 - TRBJ1-1 many
TGCAGTGCTAGTGGGAGGGGGGGTCTCTCCTACAATGAGCAGTTCTTC CSASGRGGLSYNEQFF TRBV20-1 - TRBJ2-1 many
TGCGCCAGCAGTGAACTAGCGCAAAGCACAGATACGCAGTATTTT CASSELAQSTDTQYF TRBV10-1 TRBD2 TRBJ2-3 -
TGCAGTGCTAGGTCCGGGCCTAAATCCTACGAGCAGTACTTC CSARSGPKSYEQYF TRBV20-1 - TRBJ2-7 many
TGCAGCGTTGCTGCCGGGGAGGAAGCTTTCTTT CSVAAGEEAFF TRBV29-1 - TRBJ1-1 few
TGCGCCAGCAGCTTGAGGGCCAGGGGGGCCCTTAACACCGGGGAGCTGTTTTTT CASSLRARGALNTGELFF TRBV5-1 - TRBJ2-2 many
TGTGCCAGCAGTTTTAGGGCTGGCGGCGAGCAGTACTTC CASSFRAGGEQYF TRBV25-1 - TRBJ2-7 many